This entry describes one TCR beta chain. Germline CDR1 is LNHDA and CDR2 is SQIVND (reference sequence). The V segment lost 7 bases and the J segment 1 base; nucleotides outside the gene matches: 6. The CDR3 runs to 14 residues. Profiled with immunoSEQ multiplex PCR; TCRdb holds only in-frame clones, not every one. Of under 200,000 clones detected, roughly 89% appear once; the ten largest clones hold over 1.2%. The data are from a study of control samples from healthy donors and cancer patients. Sequencing was performed on blood. This clonotype was sampled from a young woman in good health. The rearrangement joins TRBV19 to TRBJ2-5; 7 bases match TRBD1. The CDR3 spells CASTPTGSQETQYF. CDR3 coding DNA: TGTGCCAGTACCCCGACAGGGAGCCAAGAGACCCAGTACTTC.